The following is a T cell receptor beta chain sequence with its context. The antigen is unknown. The PCR was carried out with 60 Vbeta primers and 13 Jbeta primers. Method: immunoSEQ multiplex PCR; TCRdb's copy keeps in-frame clones and lacks some. The sample shows some 150,000 clones, roughly 76% of them seen only once. The sample originates from a study of cytomegalovirus exposure and HLA in healthy donors. Across the whole study: Genotyping showed 75% to 90% of almost 400 donors falling in the Caucasian-associated ancestry cluster.

The germline V gene has CDR1 SGHTA and CDR2 FQGNSA. V gave up 5 bases and J gave up 8 bases; unmatched junction bases: 10. The CDR3 is 17 amino acids. Whole-study findings and limits: Reportedly, a later analysis found an Asian-associated ancestry cluster had fewer N-insertions than the approximately 700-donor mean. Reported performance of the classifier showed diagnosis of cytomegalovirus status with high specificity and sensitivity. Later on, analysis showed that most CMV-associated TCR beta chains appeared to be HLA-restricted.

Sequencing was carried out using PBMCs. V gene TRBV7-2 combines with J gene TRBJ2-1, with 15 nucleotides matching TRBD2. The sequence was obtained from a woman aged 18 to 35 in good health and CMV-seropositive. CDR3 bases: TGTGCCAGCAGCCTCTGGACTAGCGGGGGGGCCATGTATGAGCAGTTCTTC. It yields the protein CASSLWTSGGAMYEQFF.